The text below deals with one T cell receptor (beta chain). Its antigen is not identified. A universal primer site was created by template switching, with the cDNA bearing unique molecular identifiers. TCRdb redid the calling of the 5' RACE reads with MiXCR, one entry per CDR3 protein. The sample records approximately 230,000 distinct CDR3 sequences, over 12% being singletons. The data derive from a study of identical twins. CDR3 length equals 16 residues. V was cut by 2 bases and J by 1 base, with 14 bases left in between. Germline loops: CDR1 MNHEY, CDR2 SMNVEV (reference sequence). Study results and caveats: A partial confounding effect on zero-insertion analyses could come from invariant MAIT and iNKT cells.

The TCR was taken from a woman aged 18-35 years in good health. Sequencing was done on a sample of memory (CD45RO+) T cells sorted from blood. The chain uses TRBV27 and TRBJ1-1; no definite D call. The CDR3 spells CASSLRAETTNTEAFF. For the CDR3, the DNA is TGTGCCAGCAGTTTAAGAGCGGAGACAACGAACACTGAAGCTTTCTTT.